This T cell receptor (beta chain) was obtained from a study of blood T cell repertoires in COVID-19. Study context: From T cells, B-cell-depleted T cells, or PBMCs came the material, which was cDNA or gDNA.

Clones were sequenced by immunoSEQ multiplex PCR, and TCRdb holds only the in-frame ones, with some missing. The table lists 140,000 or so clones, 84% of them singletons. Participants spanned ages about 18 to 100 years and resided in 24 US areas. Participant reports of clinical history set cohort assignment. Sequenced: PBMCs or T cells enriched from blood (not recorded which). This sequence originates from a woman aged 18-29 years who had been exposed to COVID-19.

In DNA, the CDR3 is TGTGCCATCTCGAACGGAGCCTACGAGCAGTACTTC. Protein: CAISNGAYEQYF. The chain is built from TRBV10-3 and TRBJ2-7; D call uncertain. CDR3 size: 12 residues. V lost 8 bases, J lost 2 bases, and 10 bases lay in between. CDR1 and CDR2 from the germline V gene are ENHRY and SYGVKD.